This entry features one TCR beta chain sequence. Its antigen is not identified. The junction departs from the called germline gene at one end, perhaps through a read error. This CDR3 is built from 14 residues. Germline CDR1 is SGHDT and CDR2 is YYEEEE. These data belong to a study of T cell repertoires in cytomegalovirus infection. Study as a whole: Indications came from public TCR beta signatures; they pointed to CMV infection and to a matching HLA type.

Overall study findings and caveats: What dominated the ex vivo response were HLA-C-restricted CMV-specific TCR beta clonotypes.

A single record per CDR3 protein comes from TCRdb applying MiXCR to the reads. The sample includes 200,000 or so distinct CDR3 sequences, about 21% seen only once; the top ten take about 2.9%. The TCR originated in a human donor in good health (CMV status not recorded). Some clones in this sample may be carry-over from other donors' samples. The rearrangement uses TRBV5-6 and TRBJ1-1, with D maybe TRBD1 (5 bases). The source material was PBMCs. In DNA, the CDR3 is TGTGCCAGCCACCGGTGGGGGGGGGGAACTGACGCTTTCTTT. Its translation: CASHRWGGGTDAFF.